Below are 30 T cell receptor beta chains sequenced from a single sample in a study of T cell responses to AZD1222 COVID-19 vaccine (dated by TCRdb to the early 2020s). Library preparation used the immunoSEQ multiplex PCR assay. TCRdb stores this immuneACCESS table with in-frame sequences only. Part of the clones is absent; in the studies checked, under half of the shortfall reflects unresolved V genes, and no reason is known for the rest. The sample contains roughly 140,000 clones, roughly 90% of them found a single time. The ten largest clones add up to over 1.5% of the sample. What this sample's time point label stands for: baseline before first vaccination. The sample was peripheral blood, taken on day 0 of AZD1222 vaccination. The receptors were sampled from an adult in good health.

This clone occurred once. The J gene is TRBJ2-1, the V gene TRBV7-9, with 7 positions matching TRBD2. This CDR3 has 15 amino acids. Trimming cost V 3 bases and J 1 base; bases outside gene matches: 3. Germline V gene data show CDR1 as SEHNR and CDR2 as FQNEAQ (reference sequence). CDR3 residues: CASSFTGGSYNEQFF. DNA of the CDR3: TGTGCCAGCAGCTTCACGGGGGGTTCCTACAATGAGCAGTTCTTC.

The chain is built from TRBV18 and TRBJ2-7; perhaps TRBD2 as D (6 bases). Trimming pared 4 bases from V and 2 bases from J, leaving 12 bases between. This CDR3 contains 14 residues. Germline-derived CDR1 and CDR2 are KGHSH and LQKENI. The CDR3 reads CASSRGTDTYEQYF. For the CDR3, the DNA is TGTGCCAGCTCACGCGGGACGGATACCTACGAGCAGTACTTC.

This clone was recorded once. One end of the junction does not line up with germline, which may come from a read error. The chain is built from TRBV6-1 and TRBJ1-5; no definite D call. This CDR3 spans 11 amino acids. CDR1 and CDR2 from the germline V gene are MNHNS and SASEGT. The CDR3 loop is CASGDNQPQHF. The DNA of the CDR3 is TGTGCCAGCGGTGATAATCAGCCCCAGCATTTT.

The gene calls are TRBV10-3 and TRBJ2-1; 9 positions agree with TRBD2. The CDR3 has 16 amino acids. Germline CDR1 is ENHRY and CDR2 is SYGVKD. The junction had 8 bases not matched to a gene; V was cut back by 4 bases and J by 4 bases. As DNA, the CDR3 is TGTGCCATCAGTGGGATAGCGGGAGTGCGATACAATGAGCAGTTCTTC. Its protein product is CAISGIAGVRYNEQFF.

The chain employs TRBV16 and TRBJ2-7, with TRBD1 matching 10 bases. The length of the CDR3 is 15 residues. Per the germline V gene, CDR1 is KGHSY and CDR2 is FQNENV. J gave up 7 bases and V 2 bases, and 8 bases lay outside the gene matches. CDR3 DNA: TGTGCCAGCAGCCAAAGGGACAGGGGCCCGGGGGAGCAGTACTTC. It encodes CASSQRDRGPGEQYF.

This clone was seen just once. CDR3 nucleotide sequence: TGTGCCAGCAGCGAATTTGGGCGGGGAATCGATCAGCCCCAGCATTTT. Its protein product is CASSEFGRGIDQPQHF. This chain links TRBV6-1 with TRBJ1-5; D call uncertain. Germline CDR1 and CDR2: MNHNS and SASEGT. This CDR3 has 16 amino acids. V was pared by 6 bases and J by 5 bases, with 20 bases between.

The V and J genes are TRBV7-9 and TRBJ2-1, with D possibly matching TRBD1 (5 bases). Germline CDR1 reads SEHNR; CDR2 reads FQNEAQ (reference sequence). The CDR3 is made up of 12 amino acids. V lost 1 base to trimming and J lost 7 bases, with 5 bases between them. The CDR3 is CASSLGQNEQFF. The CDR3 DNA follows: TGTGCCAGCAGCTTAGGACAGAATGAGCAGTTCTTC.

Turning to this clone: In the same sample, other DNA sequences code for this CDR3. V and J are TRBV5-1 and TRBJ2-7; TRBD2 agrees at 12 bases. Losses at the gene ends were 2 bases for V and 7 bases for J; bases not matched to a gene: 4. CDR3 length equals 14 residues. Germline-derived CDR1 and CDR2 are SGHRS and YFSETQ. The chain's CDR3 is CASSFLAGGGEQYF. CDR3 in DNA: TGCGCCAGCAGCTTCCTAGCGGGAGGGGGGGAGCAGTACTTC.

V usage is TRBV12-3 or TRBV12-4 and J usage is TRBJ2-7; D call uncertain. The CDR3 has 12 amino acids. V dropped 7 bases and J dropped 6 bases, with 13 bases sitting between them. The CDR3 sequence is CASNLRGSEQYF. CDR3 in DNA: TGTGCCAGCAACCTAAGAGGATCCGAGCAGTACTTC.

The chain carries TRBV30 and TRBJ2-7; D might be TRBD2 (6 bases). The CDR3 is 13 amino acids. CDR1 is GTSNPN, CDR2 SVGIG, per germline (reference sequence). Trimming cost V 5 bases and J 6 bases, with 17 bases left between them. CDR3 in DNA: TGTGCCTGGTCTCGGGAGTACCGCGTCGAGCAGTACTTC. Amino acid sequence: CAWSREYRVEQYF.

The CDR3 sequence is CASSDQGSEQYF. CDR3 bases: TGCGCCAGCAGCGATCAGGGTTCCGAGCAGTACTTC. The chain recombines TRBV5-1 with TRBJ2-7; weak D call: TRBD1 (5 bases). V lost 4 bases and J lost 6, with 11 bases in between. This CDR3 spans 12 amino acids. Germline V gives CDR1 SGHRS, CDR2 YFSETQ.

The chain recombines TRBV18 with TRBJ2-7, with D possibly being TRBD1 or TRBD2 (6 bases each). CDR3 length: 15 residues. V lost 5 bases, J lost 2 bases, and 16 bases lay in between. Germline CDR1 and CDR2: KGHSH and LQKENI. The CDR3, as DNA: TGTGCCAGCTCAGCGGGGACAACGAAAACCTACGAGCAGTACTTC. Protein: CASSAGTTKTYEQYF.

This rearrangement joins TRBV6-5 to TRBJ2-7, with 7 bases identical to TRBD2. This CDR3 has 14 amino acids. The trim removed 8 bases at V and 4 bases at J, leaving 11 bases unmatched. CDR1 is MNHEY, CDR2 SVGAGI, per germline. CDR3: CASGGGRGRYEQYF. As DNA, the CDR3 is TGTGCCAGCGGAGGAGGGAGGGGTAGGTACGAGCAGTACTTC.

This clone was observed a handful of times. The chain combines TRBV28 with TRBJ2-3, with D unresolved. Germline V gene lookup returns CDR1 MDHEN and CDR2 SYDVKM. V was trimmed by 4 bases and J by 1 base, leaving 18 bases between them. This CDR3 is built from 17 residues. CDR3 sequence: CASSSPFRLLGTDTQYF. The CDR3 region has the DNA TGTGCCAGCAGTTCCCCGTTTCGTCTTCTCGGCACAGATACGCAGTATTTT.

This chain connects TRBV28 to TRBJ2-2, with 11 nucleotides matching TRBD1. CDR3 size: 16 residues. Germline V gene data show CDR1 as MDHEN and CDR2 as SYDVKM. V lost 6 bases and J lost 5; bases outside the gene matches: 8. The CDR3 reads CASRSRDRGYTGELFF. CDR3 DNA sequence: TGTGCCAGCAGGAGCCGGGACAGGGGGTATACCGGGGAGCTGTTTTTT.

J is TRBJ2-1 and V is TRBV13; 13 nucleotides align to TRBD2. The CDR3 sequence is 17 residues long. Germline CDR1 and CDR2: PRHDT and FYEKMQ (reference sequence). With V trimmed by 5 bases and J by 8 bases, 12 bases remained unmatched. Written as DNA, the CDR3 is TGTGCCAGCAGCCGTCGACTAGCGGGAGGCCCCAGGGATGAGCAGTTCTTC. This translates into CASSRRLAGGPRDEQFF.

The rearrangement uses TRBV5-1 and TRBJ2-2, with D unclear. With 4 bases removed from V and 1 base from J, the gap between germline ends came to 11 bases. CDR3 length equals 15 residues. Germline-derived CDR1 and CDR2 are SGHRS and YFSETQ. CDR3 sequence reads: CASSPLGRNTGELFF. The CDR3 DNA reads TGCGCCAGCAGCCCCCTGGGCAGGAACACCGGGGAGCTGTTTTTT.

In this sample, this clone turned up once. This sequence joins TRBV2 and TRBJ2-1; weak D call: TRBD1 (5 bases). V dropped 5 bases and J dropped 6 bases, with 14 bases sitting between them. The length of the CDR3 is 14 residues. CDR1 SNHLY and CDR2 FYNNEI come from the germline V gene. The CDR3 bases are TGTGCCAGCAGTAACTCCGACAGAGCCAATGAGCAGTTCTTC. Translating gives CASSNSDRANEQFF.

The chain is built from TRBV12-5 and TRBJ1-1; D call uncertain. CDR1 is LGHNT and CDR2 is FRNRAP in the germline V gene. Deletions cut 4 bases from V and 1 base from J, with 10 bases between. The CDR3 is 14 amino acids. The CDR3 sequence: CASGSPDGNTEAFF. The CDR3 DNA follows: TGTGCTAGTGGTTCTCCGGACGGGAACACTGAAGCTTTCTTT.

This clone showed up just once. The gene calls are TRBV27 and TRBJ2-7; TRBD1 might be the D (6 bases). This CDR3 comprises 14 residues. Trimming pared 5 bases from V and 1 base from J, leaving 12 bases between. The germline V gene has CDR1 MNHEY and CDR2 SMNVEV (reference sequence). CDR3 coding DNA: TGTGCCAGCAGTCTTACTAGGGGGTCCTACGAGCAGTACTTC. Amino acids: CASSLTRGSYEQYF.

V gene TRBV5-1 combines with J gene TRBJ2-7; TRBD1 matches 10 bases. CDR1 SGHRS and CDR2 YFSETQ come from the germline V gene. Trimming took 2 bases from V and 6 from J; bases not matched to a gene: 5. The CDR3 covers 14 residues. CDR3 nucleotides: TGCGCCAGCAGCTTAGGGGACAGGGGAGGCGAGCAGTACTTC. Amino acids: CASSLGDRGGEQYF.

The rearrangement uses TRBV6-1 and TRBJ2-7; 10 nucleotides match TRBD2. V lost 1 base, J lost 3 bases, and 3 bases stayed unmatched. CDR1 and CDR2 (germline): MNHNS, SASEGT. CDR3 size: 15 residues. CDR3 sequence (DNA): TGTGCCAGCAGTGAAGGGCTAGCGGGAGTCTACGAGCAGTACTTC. Its protein product is CASSEGLAGVYEQYF.

The chain links TRBV6-2 or TRBV6-3 to TRBJ2-1; 8 bases are a match to TRBD2. Germline-derived CDR1 and CDR2 are MNHEY and SVGEGT. The length of the CDR3 is 17 residues. Germline trimming cut 6 bases from V and 10 bases from J; bases unmatched to any gene: 20. The CDR3 DNA reads as TGTGCCAGCAGCCCGACTCAGGGGAGCGGGAGATGGGAGGAGCAGTTCTTC. Its translation is CASSPTQGSGRWEEQFF.

The V call is TRBV24-1, the J call TRBJ2-1, with 7 bases matching TRBD2. Germline-derived CDR1 and CDR2 are KGHDR and SFDVKD. This CDR3 spans 11 amino acids. The V segment lost 5 bases and the J segment 9 bases; nucleotides outside the gene matches: 0. This chain's CDR3 is CATSAGGEQFF. In DNA, the CDR3 is TGTGCCACCAGTGCGGGAGGTGAGCAGTTCTTC.

This rearrangement joins TRBV6-6 to TRBJ1-5; the match to TRBD1 covers 10 bases. With V trimmed by 5 bases and J by 2 bases, 6 bases remained unmatched. The V gene's germline CDR1 is MNHNY and CDR2 SVGAGI (reference sequence). CDR3 length: 16 amino acids. For the CDR3, the DNA is TGTGCCAGCAGTGCCGGGACAGGGGTGGGCAATCAGCCCCAGCATTTT. This sequence encodes CASSAGTGVGNQPQHF.

The chain uses TRBV30 and TRBJ2-3; 11 bases align to TRBD2. This CDR3 spans 14 amino acids. Germline CDR1 is GTSNPN and CDR2 is SVGIG (reference sequence). Trimming removed 3 bases from V and 4 bases from J; junction bases left unmatched: 3. The CDR3 nucleotides read TGTGCCTGGAGCCGGGGACTAGCGGCAGATACGCAGTATTTT. This codes for CAWSRGLAADTQYF.

This chain connects TRBV5-5 to TRBJ2-1, with no clear D. Trimming left V 2 bases short and J 9 bases short, with 12 bases between. Germline V lookup: CDR1 SGHKS, CDR2 YYEKEE (reference sequence). CDR3 length: 13 amino acids. The CDR3 reads CASSFDFSPEQFF. For the CDR3, the DNA is TGTGCCAGCAGCTTCGACTTCTCCCCTGAGCAGTTCTTC.

This clone was picked up one time. V gene TRBV27 combines with J gene TRBJ2-7; 8 bases are a match to TRBD2. The length of the CDR3 is 16 residues. CDR1 and CDR2 from the germline V gene are MNHEY and SMNVEV (reference sequence). Unmatched junction bases numbered 7, after V lost 0 bases and J lost 3 bases. The CDR3 DNA reads TGTGCCAGCAGTTTATCGAGGGGACTAGGATACTACGAGCAGTACTTC. Protein sequence: CASSLSRGLGYYEQYF.

The chain links TRBV19 to TRBJ1-4; the match to TRBD1 covers 7 bases. Germline CDR1 LNHDA, CDR2 SQIVND (reference sequence). The CDR3 totals 15 residues. The ends lost 6 bases at V and 0 bases at J; junction bases unmatched: 4. CDR3 DNA sequence: TGTGCCAGTAGAATGACAGGGTCAACTAATGAAAAACTGTTTTTT. Amino acids: CASRMTGSTNEKLFF.

The CDR3 protein is CASSPWLGDQPQHF. CDR3 in DNA: TGTGCCAGCAGCCCCTGGTTGGGGGACCAGCCCCAGCATTTT. This sequence joins TRBV27 and TRBJ1-5; weak D call: TRBD1 (5 bases). V dropped 6 bases and J dropped 7 bases, with 16 bases sitting between them. In germline, CDR1 is MNHEY, CDR2 SMNVEV (reference sequence). The CDR3 is made up of 14 amino acids.